The 18 T cell receptor beta chains given below trace back to one sample, sequenced in a study of blood T cells in healthy people across ages. Primed by a sample-barcoded 5' primer and a J-beta primer mix, a second PCR proceeded for roughly 7 to 12 cycles. TCRdb re-derived calls from the 5' RACE reads in MiXCR, one entry per CDR3 protein. In the table there are a few hundred thousand distinct CDR3 sequences, about 26% of which are singletons. The sample comprised blood. These receptors all stem from a woman in her 70s in good health.

The rearrangement links TRBV12-3 or TRBV12-4 to TRBJ1-2; possible D gene TRBD1, 6 bases. This CDR3 comprises 14 residues. Trimming removed 3 bases from V and 4 bases from J, with 12 bases in between. The CDR3 sequence: CASSLGDRPYGYTF. In DNA form, the CDR3 reads TGTGCCAGCAGTTTGGGAGACAGGCCCTATGGCTACACCTTC.

The rearrangement uses TRBV27 and TRBJ2-2; the D gene is possibly TRBD2 (7 bases). CDR1 MNHEY and CDR2 SMNVEV come from the germline V gene (reference sequence). Trimming left V 6 bases short and J 7 bases short, with 18 bases between. The CDR3 spans 15 residues. Written as DNA, the CDR3 is TGTGCCAGCAGCCTCCTCGGGGGGCGGGGCGGGGAGCTGTTTTTT. Protein sequence: CASSLLGGRGGELFF.

This rearrangement joins TRBV20-1 to TRBJ1-5; 7 bases align to TRBD1. The CDR3 is 15 residues long. V lost 6 bases, J lost 1 base, and 9 bases stayed unmatched. Germline CDR1 is DFQATT and CDR2 is SNEGSKA (reference sequence). CDR3 DNA: TGCAGTGCCAATAGAGGACAGGAAAGCAATCAGCCCCAGCATTTT. It yields the protein CSANRGQESNQPQHF.

The chain uses TRBV24-1 and TRBJ2-3, with TRBD1 matching over 7 bases. The germline V gene encodes CDR1 KGHDR and CDR2 SFDVKD. The ends lost 3 bases at V and 5 bases at J; junction bases unmatched: 1. This CDR3 region has 13 residues. The chain's CDR3 is CATSDPGGDTQYF. The CDR3 nucleotides read TGTGCCACCAGTGATCCAGGGGGAGATACGCAGTATTTT.

This clonotype occurred a few times. J is TRBJ1-1 and V is TRBV7-2; no firm D call. This CDR3 has 15 amino acids. V lost 3 bases and J 0 bases, leaving 11 bases between the germline ends. Germline CDR1 and CDR2: SGHTA and FQGNSA. The CDR3 coding sequence is TGTGCCAGCAGCTTCTTAAGGGAACTGAACACTGAAGCTTTCTTT. It encodes CASSFLRELNTEAFF.

The chain couples TRBV10-3 to TRBJ2-5; weak D call: TRBD1 (6 bases). This CDR3 is built from 19 residues. Germline V gene sequence: CDR1 ENHRY, CDR2 SYGVKD. V gave up 4 bases and J gave up 3 bases, with 27 bases separating them. CDR3 coding DNA: TGTGCCATCAGTGGGGGGACAACGGGACCCCAGTTCGAGAAAGAGACCCAGTACTTC. Translation gives CAISGGTTGPQFEKETQYF.

The chain has TRBV7-9 and TRBJ2-5, with TRBD1 matching 8 bases. The ends lost 5 bases at V and 5 bases at J; junction bases unmatched: 10. The length of the CDR3 is 15 residues. CDR1 SEHNR and CDR2 FQNEAQ come from the germline V gene (reference sequence). The CDR3 DNA reads TGTGCCAGCAGCGGACCAGTTTCAGGGGGCGAGACCCAGTACTTC. Protein product: CASSGPVSGGETQYF.

The chain recombines TRBV6-2 or TRBV6-3 with TRBJ1-2, with 7 bases lining up with TRBD1. Germline assignment: CDR1 MNHEY and CDR2 SVGEGT. Trimming cost V 6 bases and J 8 bases; bases outside gene matches: 15. The CDR3 is made up of 15 amino acids. For the CDR3, the DNA is TGTGCCAGCAGCCTACCTCCCGACAGGGTTGGAGGCTACACCTTC. It codes for CASSLPPDRVGGYTF.

The V and J genes are TRBV5-1 and TRBJ2-5; tentatively, D is TRBD2 (6 bases). The ends were cut back, 4 bases at V and 9 bases at J, with 13 bases in the middle. Per germline, CDR1 SGHRS and CDR2 YFSETQ. The CDR3 contains 12 residues. Written as DNA, the CDR3 is TGCGCCAGCAGCCCGCGGGGTCGCGCCCAGTACTTC. Amino acid sequence: CASSPRGRAQYF.

V is TRBV4-2 and J is TRBJ1-4, with D unresolved. V was trimmed by 4 bases and J by 0 bases, leaving 9 bases between them. Germline CDR1 and CDR2: LGHNA and YNFKEQ. CDR3 size: 15 residues. CDR3 sequence reads: CASSLDVPTNEKLFF. DNA of the CDR3: TGTGCCAGCAGCCTAGATGTTCCAACTAATGAAAAACTGTTTTTT.

In its sample, this clonotype was seen a few times. The chain uses TRBV20-1 and TRBJ2-5; TRBD1 agrees at 9 bases. The DNA end lines up better with TRBJ2-7; the J call may be wrong. The CDR3 totals 17 residues. Germline CDR1 is DFQATT and CDR2 is SNEGSKA (reference sequence). CDR3 protein: CSARAAPGQGRTYEQYF. DNA for the CDR3: TGCAGTGCTAGAGCCGCGCCCGGACAGGGGCGCACCTACGAGCAGTACTTC.

V gene TRBV29-1 combines with J gene TRBJ1-3, with no clear D. V shed 0 bases and J shed 0 bases, with 6 bases lying between them. The CDR3 is 14 amino acids. The V gene's germline CDR1 is SQVTM and CDR2 ANQGSEA. The CDR3 DNA reads TGCAGCGTTGAAGATCCTAACTCTGGAAACACCATATATTTT. It is translated as CSVEDPNSGNTIYF.

The genes are TRBV6-5 and TRBJ1-2; D is undetermined. The V and J ends lost 2 bases and 1 base respectively, with 5 bases between them. The CDR3 sequence is 13 residues long. Germline CDR1 MNHEY, CDR2 SVGAGI. The CDR3 loop reads CASSYGVNYGYTF. As DNA, the CDR3 is TGTGCCAGCAGTTACGGCGTTAACTATGGCTACACCTTC.

This clonotype has just a few counts. This rearrangement joins TRBV19 to TRBJ2-1; TRBD2 matches 8 bases. The CDR3 is 15 amino acids. Per germline, CDR1 LNHDA and CDR2 SQIVND (reference sequence). V lost 2 bases, J lost 7 bases, and 7 bases stayed unmatched. CDR3 amino acids: CASSIRGGWVNEQFF. In DNA form, the CDR3 reads TGTGCCAGTAGTATACGGGGGGGCTGGGTGAATGAGCAGTTCTTC.

This sequence joins TRBV19 and TRBJ2-7, with 8 bases identical to TRBD1. The CDR3 has 16 amino acids. Trimming took 3 bases from V and 6 from J; bases not matched to a gene: 13. Germline CDR1 and CDR2: LNHDA and SQIVND (reference sequence). CDR3 coding DNA: TGTGCCAGTAGTATCCTTTTTGGGGACAGGCGAAGCGAGCAGTACTTC. Its translation is CASSILFGDRRSEQYF.

Only a few counts were recorded for this clonotype. J is TRBJ2-7 and V is TRBV6-1; D gene ambiguous. This CDR3 comprises 16 residues. Germline CDR1 MNHNS, CDR2 SASEGT. The V end lost 1 base, the J end lost 1 base, and 14 bases lay between the germline ends. Here the CDR3 DNA reads TGTGCCAGCAGTGAAGGGTATTTTCGGGCTTCCTACGAGCAGTACTTC. As protein: CASSEGYFRASYEQYF.

This clonotype was picked up a small number of times. The genes are TRBV3-1 and TRBJ2-3; perhaps TRBD1 as D (6 bases). This CDR3 region has 14 residues. The V end lost 2 bases, the J end lost 3 bases, and 9 bases lay between the germline ends. Germline lookup yields CDR1 LGHDT and CDR2 YNNKEL (reference sequence). For the CDR3, the DNA is TGTGCCAGCAGCCAAACAGGGATGACAGATACGCAGTATTTT. This translates into CASSQTGMTDTQYF.

This clonotype was detected only a few times. The chain has TRBV2 and TRBJ2-4, with D maybe TRBD1 (6 bases). V was shortened by 7 bases and J by 8 bases, with 18 bases between the two germline ends. Germline V gives CDR1 SNHLY, CDR2 FYNNEI. The CDR3 has 14 residues. As DNA, the CDR3 is TGTGCCAGCATTAAAACTCCAGAGGGGGACATTCAGTACTTC. This encodes CASIKTPEGDIQYF.